Presented here are 21 T cell receptor beta chains from one specimen sequenced in a study of vaccination effects on CD4 cells after COVID-19 (dated by TCRdb to the early 2020s). After less than 13 days of culture, CD4+ T cells were isolated with the EasySep CD4+ T cell isolation kit. The library was built by means of the immunoSEQ multiplex PCR assay. TCRdb carries this immuneACCESS record with in-frame sequences only. Its versions omit some clonotypes, under half of them owing to an unresolved V gene in the studies checked, with the rest unexplained. Here the sample has under 60,000 clones; more than 65% occur a single time. The ten largest clonotypes hold approximately 5% of the sample. These TCRs' antigens remain unknown. The sequencing here drew on CD4+ T cells from PBMCs cultured without peptide, taken before COVID-19 vaccination. These TCRs come from a human donor who received a COVID-19 vaccine.

The chain combines TRBV30 with TRBJ2-7; D might be TRBD1 or TRBD2, each matching 6 bases. This CDR3 has 18 amino acids. V lost 0 bases to trimming and J lost 1 base, with 22 bases between them. Looked up from germline, CDR1 is GTSNPN and CDR2 is SVGIG (reference sequence). The CDR3 sequence: CAWSVRGSGRGISYEQYF. For the CDR3, the DNA is TGTGCCTGGAGTGTACGGGGGTCGGGCAGGGGAATTTCCTACGAGCAGTACTTC.

Here the CDR3 DNA reads TGTGCCTGGAGTGTAGGTGGGGAGACCCAGTACTTC. The encoded protein is CAWSVGGETQYF. The chain couples TRBV30 to TRBJ2-5; D is ambiguous. Germline assignment: CDR1 GTSNPN and CDR2 SVGIG (reference sequence). V was cut by 0 bases and J by 5 bases, with 7 bases left in between. This CDR3 has 12 amino acids.

CDR3: CASRRADRSSGNTIYF. The CDR3, as DNA: TGCGCCAGCAGACGGGCGGACAGAAGCTCTGGAAACACCATATATTTT. The chain combines TRBV5-1 with TRBJ1-3, with D tentatively TRBD1 (6 bases). V lost 5 bases, J lost 0 bases, and 15 bases lay in between. The CDR3 sequence is 16 residues long. The germline CDR1 and CDR2 sequences are SGHRS and YFSETQ.

The chain uses TRBV20-1 and TRBJ1-6, with D possibly matching TRBD1 (5 bases). Germline CDR1 reads DFQATT; CDR2 reads SNEGSKA (reference sequence). Trimming took off 5 bases at V and 14 bases at J, with 7 bases between the two ends. The length of the CDR3 is 9 residues. As DNA, the CDR3 is TGCAGTGCTGTCAGGGCCCTCCACTTT. Its translation: CSAVRALHF.

The sample holds one count of this clone. The chain carries TRBV6-6 and TRBJ1-6; TRBD1 might be the D (5 bases). Germline CDR1 MNHNY, CDR2 SVGAGI (reference sequence). CDR3 size: 17 residues. The V gene lost 5 bases and the J gene lost 4 bases, with 18 bases spanning the gap. In DNA, the CDR3 is TGTGCCAGCAGTCCCCGGGACCGAGAAATTTATAATTCACCCCTCCACTTT. This codes for CASSPRDREIYNSPLHF.

The chain uses TRBV7-2 and TRBJ1-4; D is possibly TRBD1 (5 bases). This CDR3 is 15 amino acids long. With 4 bases removed from V and 7 bases from J, the gap between germline ends came to 16 bases. From germline, CDR1 is SGHTA and CDR2 FQGNSA. This chain's CDR3 is CASSSRGPWGEKLFF. The CDR3 bases are TGTGCCAGCAGCTCTCGGGGCCCTTGGGGTGAAAAACTGTTTTTT.

The chain uses TRBV7-3 and TRBJ2-1; D assignment may be TRBD1 or TRBD2 (6 bases each). V lost 5 bases, J lost 5 bases, and 22 bases lay in between. The CDR3 extends over 17 amino acids. Germline CDR1 and CDR2: SGHTA and FQGTGA. CDR3 region: CASSNSARGPPHNEQFF. The DNA of the CDR3 is TGTGCCAGCAGCAATAGTGCCCGGGGGCCTCCCCACAATGAGCAGTTCTTC. Supplemented by reference TRBV7-3 and TRBJ2-1, the full variable domain reads GAGVSQTPSNKVTEKGKYVELRCDPISGHTALYWYRQSLGQGPEFLIYFQGTGAADDSGLPNDRFFAVRPEGSVSTLKIQRTERGDSAVYLCASSNSARGPPHNEQFFGPGTRLTVL.

The genes are TRBV28 and TRBJ1-6, with unresolved D. From germline, CDR1 is MDHEN and CDR2 SYDVKM. This CDR3 has 15 residues. V shed 8 bases and J shed 7 bases, with 18 bases lying between them. The CDR3 reads CASLPGPLPNSPLHF. In DNA, the CDR3 is TGTGCCAGCCTTCCCGGGCCTCTTCCGAATTCACCCCTCCACTTT.

The chain uses TRBV5-1 and TRBJ2-1; 10 positions match TRBD1. Losses at the gene ends were 1 base for V and 6 bases for J; bases not matched to a gene: 7. This CDR3 is built from 16 residues. Germline CDR1 SGHRS, CDR2 YFSETQ. The CDR3 coding sequence is TGCGCCAGCAGCTTGTTCGGGACAGGGGTTGGCAATGAGCAGTTCTTC. Amino acids: CASSLFGTGVGNEQFF.

The chain carries TRBV5-1 and TRBJ2-1; D not certain. Per germline, CDR1 SGHRS and CDR2 YFSETQ. With 0 bases removed from V and 14 bases from J, the gap between germline ends came to 9 bases. The length of the CDR3 is 11 residues. The CDR3 DNA is TGCGCCAGCAGCTTGGGCTACCGGAAGTTCTTC. Protein sequence: CASSLGYRKFF.

V and J are TRBV7-2 and TRBJ2-2; D perhaps matches TRBD2 (6 bases). Germline assignment: CDR1 SGHTA and CDR2 FQGNSA. The CDR3 spans 15 residues. V lost 5 bases and J lost 5, with 15 bases in between. CDR3 DNA sequence: TGTGCCAGCAGCCCCCTAGCCCGGGGGACCGGGGAGCTGTTTTTT. It translates to CASSPLARGTGELFF.

V gene TRBV6-5 combines with J gene TRBJ1-1; weak D call: TRBD1 (5 bases). The CDR3 loop spans 14 amino acids. CDR1 MNHEY and CDR2 SVGAGI come from the germline V gene. Trimming shortened V by 6 bases and J by 4 bases, and 15 bases separated the two germline ends. This chain's CDR3 is CASREIGRATEAFF. The CDR3 coding sequence is TGTGCCAGCAGGGAGATAGGCAGGGCCACTGAAGCTTTCTTT.

The chain joins TRBV7-3 to TRBJ2-2; the match to TRBD1 covers 11 bases. Per germline, CDR1 SGHTA and CDR2 FQGTGA. Trimming cost V 5 bases and J 4 bases; bases outside gene matches: 6. There are 16 residues in the CDR3. The CDR3, as DNA: TGTGCCAGCAGCCCCGCCGGGACAGGGGGCACCGGGGAGCTGTTTTTT. As protein: CASSPAGTGGTGELFF.

The chain uses TRBV28 and TRBJ1-6, with 7 bases that match TRBD1. Germline V gene lookup returns CDR1 MDHEN and CDR2 SYDVKM. This CDR3 comprises 16 residues. The junction had 2 bases not matched to a gene; V was cut back by 3 bases and J by 0 bases. The CDR3 region has the DNA TGTGCCAGCAGTTTGGCAGGGGGCTCCTATAATTCACCCCTCCACTTT. Translating gives CASSLAGGSYNSPLHF.

This rearrangement joins TRBV6-5 to TRBJ2-3; D is ambiguous. Deletions cut 2 bases from V and 5 bases from J, with 5 bases between. CDR1 is MNHEY and CDR2 is SVGAGI in the germline V gene. This CDR3 has 12 amino acids. Written as DNA, the CDR3 is TGTGCCAGCAGTTACGTTGGAGATACGCAGTATTTT. Translation gives CASSYVGDTQYF.

The chain has TRBV28 and TRBJ1-2, with D unresolved. The CDR3 sequence is 15 residues long. V was cut by 5 bases and J by 0 bases, with 13 bases left in between. Per the germline V gene, CDR1 is MDHEN and CDR2 is SYDVKM. The CDR3 nucleotides are TGTGCCAGCAGTCCCCATCGGGTTCCTAACTATGGCTACACCTTC. This gives the protein CASSPHRVPNYGYTF.

The J gene is TRBJ2-1, the V gene TRBV10-2; tentative D call: TRBD2 (5 bases). The length of the CDR3 is 11 residues. Trimming stripped 10 bases from V and 7 bases from J, with 11 bases between. From germline, CDR1 is WSHSY and CDR2 SAAADI. CDR3 sequence: CATRTGNEQFF. For the CDR3, the DNA is TGCGCCACCCGGACGGGGAATGAGCAGTTCTTC.

The chain recombines TRBV28 with TRBJ2-2; 7 bases are a match to TRBD2. V lost 8 bases to trimming and J lost 3 bases; unmatched junction nucleotides: 15. The germline V gene encodes CDR1 MDHEN and CDR2 SYDVKM. CDR3 length equals 17 residues. The CDR3 loop reads CASLSGQGGIYTGELFF. The CDR3 DNA is TGTGCCAGCCTCTCGGGGCAGGGAGGGATATACACCGGGGAGCTGTTTTTT.

This clone showed up just a few times. The chain carries TRBV5-1 and TRBJ1-3; D remains unclear. The germline V and J ends were trimmed by 0 bases and 0 bases, with 10 bases remaining between them. Germline CDR1 SGHRS, CDR2 YFSETQ. CDR3 length: 16 residues. The CDR3 coding sequence is TGCGCCAGCAGCTTGGACCAGGTTGACTCTGGAAACACCATATATTTT. Translating it yields CASSLDQVDSGNTIYF.

The chain links TRBV3-1 (or the pseudogene TRBV3-2) to TRBJ1-3; no firm D call. Germline loops: CDR1 LGHDT, CDR2 YNNKEL (reference sequence). The germline V and J ends were trimmed by 1 base and 7 bases, with 5 bases remaining between them. This CDR3 contains 12 residues. CDR3 in amino acids: CASSQVGNTIYF. The CDR3 nucleotides read TGTGCCAGCAGCCAAGTGGGCAACACCATATATTTT.

This clone was detected a few times. The V call is TRBV10-3, the J call TRBJ2-2, with D perhaps matching TRBD2 (6 bases). This CDR3 is 15 amino acids long. Trimming stripped 5 bases from V and 7 bases from J, with 17 bases between. Germline V gives CDR1 ENHRY, CDR2 SYGVKD. Here the CDR3 reads CAISSEGGAIGELFF. The CDR3 DNA reads as TGTGCCATCAGTTCGGAGGGCGGGGCAATCGGGGAGCTGTTTTTT.